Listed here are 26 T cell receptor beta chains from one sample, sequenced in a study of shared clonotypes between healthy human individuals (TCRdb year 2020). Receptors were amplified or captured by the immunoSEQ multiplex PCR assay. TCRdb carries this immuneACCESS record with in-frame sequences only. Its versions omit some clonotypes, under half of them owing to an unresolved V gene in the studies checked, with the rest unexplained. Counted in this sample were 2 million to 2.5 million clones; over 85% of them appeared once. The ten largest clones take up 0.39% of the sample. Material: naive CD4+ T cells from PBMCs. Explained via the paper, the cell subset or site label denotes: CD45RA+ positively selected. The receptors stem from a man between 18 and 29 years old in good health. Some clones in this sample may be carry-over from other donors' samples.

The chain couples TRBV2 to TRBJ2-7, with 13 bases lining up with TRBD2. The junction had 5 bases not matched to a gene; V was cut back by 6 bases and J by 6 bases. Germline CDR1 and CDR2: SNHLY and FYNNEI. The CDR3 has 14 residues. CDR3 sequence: CASSRTSGSPEQYF. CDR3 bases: TGTGCCAGCAGCCGGACTAGCGGGAGTCCCGAGCAGTACTTC. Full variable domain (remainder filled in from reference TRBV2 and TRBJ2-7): EPEVTQTPSHQVTQMGQEVILRCVPISNHLYFYWYRQILGQKVEFLVSFYNNEISEKSEIFDDQFSVERPDGSNFTLKIRSTKLEDSAMYFCASSRTSGSPEQYFGPGTRLTVT.

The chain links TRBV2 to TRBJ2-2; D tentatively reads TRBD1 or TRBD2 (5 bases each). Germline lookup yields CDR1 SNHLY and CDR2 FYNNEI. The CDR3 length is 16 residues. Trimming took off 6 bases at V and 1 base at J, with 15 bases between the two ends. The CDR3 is CASRTTGLMNTGELFF. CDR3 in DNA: TGTGCCAGCAGAACAACAGGACTGATGAACACCGGGGAGCTGTTTTTT.

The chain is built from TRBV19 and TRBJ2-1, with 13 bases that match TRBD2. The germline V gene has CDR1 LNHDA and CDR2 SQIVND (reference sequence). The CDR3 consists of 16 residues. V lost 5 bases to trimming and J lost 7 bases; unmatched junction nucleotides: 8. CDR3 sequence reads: CASSVGLAGVKNEQFF. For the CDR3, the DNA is TGTGCCAGTAGTGTCGGACTAGCGGGAGTGAAAAATGAGCAGTTCTTC.

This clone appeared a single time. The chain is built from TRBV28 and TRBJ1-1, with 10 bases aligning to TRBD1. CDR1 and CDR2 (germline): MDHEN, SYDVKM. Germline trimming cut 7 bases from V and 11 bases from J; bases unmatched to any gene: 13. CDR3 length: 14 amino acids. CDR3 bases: TGTGCCAGCACCCGACAGGGGGCTTCTCTTGGTGCTTTCTTT. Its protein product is CASTRQGASLGAFF.

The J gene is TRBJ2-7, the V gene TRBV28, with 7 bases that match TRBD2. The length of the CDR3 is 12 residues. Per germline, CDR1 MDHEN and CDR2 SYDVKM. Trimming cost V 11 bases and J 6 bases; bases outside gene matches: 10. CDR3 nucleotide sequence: TGTGCCGCCGACAAAGCGGGACTCGAGCAGTACTTC. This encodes CAADKAGLEQYF.

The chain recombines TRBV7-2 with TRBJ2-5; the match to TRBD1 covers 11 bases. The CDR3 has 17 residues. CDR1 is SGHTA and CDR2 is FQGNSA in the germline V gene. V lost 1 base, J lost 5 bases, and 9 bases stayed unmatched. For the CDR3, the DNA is TGTGCCAGCAGCTTAGGATTATGGGACAGGGGGACGGAGACCCAGTACTTC. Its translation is CASSLGLWDRGTETQYF.

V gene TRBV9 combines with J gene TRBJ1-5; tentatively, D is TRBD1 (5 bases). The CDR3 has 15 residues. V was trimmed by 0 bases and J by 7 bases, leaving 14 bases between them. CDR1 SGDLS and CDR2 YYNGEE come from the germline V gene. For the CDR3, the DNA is TGTGCCAGCAGCGTAGAGGGGACCCGCGGGCAGCCCCAGCATTTT. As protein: CASSVEGTRGQPQHF.

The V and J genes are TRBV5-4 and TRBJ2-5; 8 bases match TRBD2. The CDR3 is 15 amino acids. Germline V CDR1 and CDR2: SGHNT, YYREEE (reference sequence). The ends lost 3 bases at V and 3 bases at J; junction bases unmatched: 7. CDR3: CASSSGGALEETQYF. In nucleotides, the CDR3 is TGTGCCAGCAGCTCGGGAGGGGCCCTGGAAGAGACCCAGTACTTC.

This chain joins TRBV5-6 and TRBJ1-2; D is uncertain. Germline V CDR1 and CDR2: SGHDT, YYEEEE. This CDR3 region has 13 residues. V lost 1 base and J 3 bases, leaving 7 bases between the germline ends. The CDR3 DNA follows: TGTGCCAGCAGCTTGAGGGCCTACTATGGCTACACCTTC. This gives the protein CASSLRAYYGYTF.

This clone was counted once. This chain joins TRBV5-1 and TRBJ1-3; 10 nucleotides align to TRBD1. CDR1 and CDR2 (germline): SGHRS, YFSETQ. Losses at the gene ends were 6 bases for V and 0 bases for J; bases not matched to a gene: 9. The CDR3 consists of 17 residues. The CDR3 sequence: CASNSGTGDHSGNTIYF. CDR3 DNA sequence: TGCGCCAGCAACTCCGGGACAGGGGATCACTCTGGAAACACCATATATTTT.

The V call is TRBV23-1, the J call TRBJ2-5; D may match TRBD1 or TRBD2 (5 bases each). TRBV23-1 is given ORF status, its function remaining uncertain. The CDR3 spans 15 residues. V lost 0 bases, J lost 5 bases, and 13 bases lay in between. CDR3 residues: CASSQSWGNGETQYF. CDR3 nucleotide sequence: TGCGCCAGCAGTCAATCGTGGGGGAATGGGGAGACCCAGTACTTC.

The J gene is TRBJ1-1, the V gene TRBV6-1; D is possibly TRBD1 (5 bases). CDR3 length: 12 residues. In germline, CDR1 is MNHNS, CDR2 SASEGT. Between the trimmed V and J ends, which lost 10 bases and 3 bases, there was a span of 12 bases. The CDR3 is CATGRRDTEAFF. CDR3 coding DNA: TGTGCCACCGGGCGCAGGGACACTGAAGCTTTCTTT.

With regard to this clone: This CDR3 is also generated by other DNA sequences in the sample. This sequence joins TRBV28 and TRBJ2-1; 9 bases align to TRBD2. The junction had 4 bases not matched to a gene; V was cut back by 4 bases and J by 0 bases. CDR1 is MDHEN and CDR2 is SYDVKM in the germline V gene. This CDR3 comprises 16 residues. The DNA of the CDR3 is TGTGCCAGCAGTTCGACTAGCGGAGTCTCCTACAATGAGCAGTTCTTC. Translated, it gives CASSSTSGVSYNEQFF. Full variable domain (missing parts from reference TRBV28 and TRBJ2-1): DVKVTQSSRYLVKRTGEKVFLECVQDMDHENMFWYRQDPGLGLRLIYFSYDVKMKEKGDIPEGYSVSREKKERFSLILESASTNQTSMYLCASSSTSGVSYNEQFFGPGTRLTVL.

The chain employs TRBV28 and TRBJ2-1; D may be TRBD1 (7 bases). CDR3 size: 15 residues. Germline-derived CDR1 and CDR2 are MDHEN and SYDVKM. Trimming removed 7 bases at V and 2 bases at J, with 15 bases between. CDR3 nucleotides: TGTGCCAGCAATCTCAGGGGGGCAGCCTACAATGAGCAGTTCTTC. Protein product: CASNLRGAAYNEQFF. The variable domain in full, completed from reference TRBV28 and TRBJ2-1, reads DVKVTQSSRYLVKRTGEKVFLECVQDMDHENMFWYRQDPGLGLRLIYFSYDVKMKEKGDIPEGYSVSREKKERFSLILESASTNQTSMYLCASNLRGAAYNEQFFGPGTRLTVL.

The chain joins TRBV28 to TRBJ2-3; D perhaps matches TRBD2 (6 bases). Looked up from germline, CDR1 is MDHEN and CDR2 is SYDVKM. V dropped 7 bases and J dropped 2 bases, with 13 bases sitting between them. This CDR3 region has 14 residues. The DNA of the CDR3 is TGTGCCAGCACCCTCAGGGACTTCACAGATACGCAGTATTTT. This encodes CASTLRDFTDTQYF. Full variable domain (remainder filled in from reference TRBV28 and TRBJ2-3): DVKVTQSSRYLVKRTGEKVFLECVQDMDHENMFWYRQDPGLGLRLIYFSYDVKMKEKGDIPEGYSVSREKKERFSLILESASTNQTSMYLCASTLRDFTDTQYFGPGTRLTVL.

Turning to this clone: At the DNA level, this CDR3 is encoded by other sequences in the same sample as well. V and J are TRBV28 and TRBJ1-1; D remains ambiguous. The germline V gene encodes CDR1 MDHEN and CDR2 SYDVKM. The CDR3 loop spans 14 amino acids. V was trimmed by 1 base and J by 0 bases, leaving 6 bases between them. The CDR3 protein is CASSLSQMNTEAFF. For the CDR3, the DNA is TGTGCCAGCAGTTTATCCCAGATGAACACTGAAGCTTTCTTT.

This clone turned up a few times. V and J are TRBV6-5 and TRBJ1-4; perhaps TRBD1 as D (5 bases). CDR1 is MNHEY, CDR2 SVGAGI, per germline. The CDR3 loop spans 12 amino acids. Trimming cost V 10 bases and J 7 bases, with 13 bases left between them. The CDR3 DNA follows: TGTGCCACCGGGGGGGGTGGTGAAAAACTGTTTTTT. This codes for CATGGGGEKLFF.

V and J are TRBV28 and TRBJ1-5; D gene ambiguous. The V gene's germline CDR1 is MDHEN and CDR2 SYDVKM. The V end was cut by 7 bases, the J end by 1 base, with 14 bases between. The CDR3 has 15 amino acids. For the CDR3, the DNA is TGTGCCAGCATCTACAATGGTAGAAGCAATCAGCCCCAGCATTTT. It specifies CASIYNGRSNQPQHF. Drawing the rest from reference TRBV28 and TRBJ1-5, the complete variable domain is DVKVTQSSRYLVKRTGEKVFLECVQDMDHENMFWYRQDPGLGLRLIYFSYDVKMKEKGDIPEGYSVSREKKERFSLILESASTNQTSMYLCASIYNGRSNQPQHFGDGTRLSIL.

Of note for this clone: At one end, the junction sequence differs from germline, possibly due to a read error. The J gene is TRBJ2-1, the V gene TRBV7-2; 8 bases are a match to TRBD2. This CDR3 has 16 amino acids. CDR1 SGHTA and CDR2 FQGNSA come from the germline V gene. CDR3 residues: CASSLELAASFNEQFF. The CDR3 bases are TGTGCCAGCAGCTTAGAACTAGCGGCCTCCTTCAATGAGCAGTTCTTC.

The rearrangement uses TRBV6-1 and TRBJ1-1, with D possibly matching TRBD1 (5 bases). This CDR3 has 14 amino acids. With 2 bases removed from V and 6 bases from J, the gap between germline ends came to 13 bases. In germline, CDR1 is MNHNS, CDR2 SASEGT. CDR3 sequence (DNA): TGTGCCAGCAGTGAATTTAACGGGGCGGCTGAAGCTTTCTTT. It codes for CASSEFNGAAEAFF.

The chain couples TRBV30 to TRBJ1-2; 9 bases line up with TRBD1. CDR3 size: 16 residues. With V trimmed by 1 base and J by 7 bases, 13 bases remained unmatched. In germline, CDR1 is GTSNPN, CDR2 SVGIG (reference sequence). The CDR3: CAWSALRDRDFSGYTF. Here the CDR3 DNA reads TGTGCCTGGAGTGCCCTTCGGGACAGGGACTTTAGTGGCTACACCTTC.

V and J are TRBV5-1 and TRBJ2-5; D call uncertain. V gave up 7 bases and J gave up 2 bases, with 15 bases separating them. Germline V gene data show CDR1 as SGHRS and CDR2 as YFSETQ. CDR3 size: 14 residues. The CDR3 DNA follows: TGCGCCAGCCGCAGCTTGATACAACAAGAGACCCAGTACTTC. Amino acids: CASRSLIQQETQYF.

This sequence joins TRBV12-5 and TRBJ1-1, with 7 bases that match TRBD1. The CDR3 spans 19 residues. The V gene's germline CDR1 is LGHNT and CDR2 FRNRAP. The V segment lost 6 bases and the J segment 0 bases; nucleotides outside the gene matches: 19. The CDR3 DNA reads TGTGCTAGTGGCCGACAGGGCGGGGGGCCAACTTCTATGAACACTGAAGCTTTCTTT. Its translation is CASGRQGGGPTSMNTEAFF.

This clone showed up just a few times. DNA for the CDR3: TGCGCCAGCAGTGAGTCTTTCCAAACTGAAGCTTTCTTT. Its protein product is CASSESFQTEAFF. The chain is built from TRBV10-1 and TRBJ1-1; the D is unclear. The CDR3 is 13 amino acids. V was cut by 0 bases and J by 5 bases, with 7 bases left in between. Germline CDR1 WNHNN, CDR2 SYGVQD (reference sequence).

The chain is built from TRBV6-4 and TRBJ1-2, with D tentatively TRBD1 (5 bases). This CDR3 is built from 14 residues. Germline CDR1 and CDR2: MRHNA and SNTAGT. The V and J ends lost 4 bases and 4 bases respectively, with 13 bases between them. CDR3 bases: TGTGCCAGCAGTGCTCAGGGAAACGGCTATGGCTACACCTTC. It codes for CASSAQGNGYGYTF.

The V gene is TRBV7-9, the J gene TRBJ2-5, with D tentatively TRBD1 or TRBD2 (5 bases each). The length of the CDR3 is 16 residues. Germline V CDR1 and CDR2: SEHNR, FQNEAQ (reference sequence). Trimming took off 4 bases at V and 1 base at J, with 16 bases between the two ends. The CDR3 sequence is CASSSGREGPQETQYF. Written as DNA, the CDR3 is TGTGCCAGCAGCTCGGGCCGAGAGGGGCCCCAAGAGACCCAGTACTTC.